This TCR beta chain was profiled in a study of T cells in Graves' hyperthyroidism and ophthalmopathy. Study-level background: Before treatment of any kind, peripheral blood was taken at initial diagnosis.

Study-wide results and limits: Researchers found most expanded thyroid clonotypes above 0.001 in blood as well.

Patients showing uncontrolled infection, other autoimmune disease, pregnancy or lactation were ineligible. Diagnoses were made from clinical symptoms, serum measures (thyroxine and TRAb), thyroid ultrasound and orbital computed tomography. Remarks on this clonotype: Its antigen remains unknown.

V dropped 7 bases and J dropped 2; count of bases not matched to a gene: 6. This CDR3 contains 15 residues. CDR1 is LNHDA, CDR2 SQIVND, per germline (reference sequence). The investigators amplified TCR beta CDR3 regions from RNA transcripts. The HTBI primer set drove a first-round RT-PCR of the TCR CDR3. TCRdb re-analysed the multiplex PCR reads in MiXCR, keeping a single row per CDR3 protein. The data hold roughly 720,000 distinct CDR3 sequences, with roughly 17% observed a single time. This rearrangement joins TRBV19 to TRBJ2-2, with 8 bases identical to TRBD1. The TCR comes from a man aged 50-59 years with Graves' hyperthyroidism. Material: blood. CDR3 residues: CASTEDRANTGELFF. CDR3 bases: TGTGCCAGTACCGAGGACAGGGCTAACACCGGGGAGCTGTTTTTT.